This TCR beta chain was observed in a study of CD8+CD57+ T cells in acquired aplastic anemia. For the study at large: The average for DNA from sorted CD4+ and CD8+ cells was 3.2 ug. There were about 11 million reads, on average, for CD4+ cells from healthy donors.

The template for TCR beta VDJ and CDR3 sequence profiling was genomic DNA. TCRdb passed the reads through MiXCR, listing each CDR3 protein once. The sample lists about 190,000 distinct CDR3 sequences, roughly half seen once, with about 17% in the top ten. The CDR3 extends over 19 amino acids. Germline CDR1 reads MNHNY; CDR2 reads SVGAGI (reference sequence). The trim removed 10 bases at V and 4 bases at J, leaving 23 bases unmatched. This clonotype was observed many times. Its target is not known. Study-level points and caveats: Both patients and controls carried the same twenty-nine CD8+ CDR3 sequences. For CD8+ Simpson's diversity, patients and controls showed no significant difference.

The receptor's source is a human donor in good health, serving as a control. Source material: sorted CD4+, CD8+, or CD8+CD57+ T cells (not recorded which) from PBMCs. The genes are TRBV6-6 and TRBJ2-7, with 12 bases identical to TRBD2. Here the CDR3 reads CATTTSWASGGAVGYEQYF. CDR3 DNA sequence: TGTGCCACCACAACCTCATGGGCTAGCGGGGGGGCCGTTGGGTACGAGCAGTACTTC.